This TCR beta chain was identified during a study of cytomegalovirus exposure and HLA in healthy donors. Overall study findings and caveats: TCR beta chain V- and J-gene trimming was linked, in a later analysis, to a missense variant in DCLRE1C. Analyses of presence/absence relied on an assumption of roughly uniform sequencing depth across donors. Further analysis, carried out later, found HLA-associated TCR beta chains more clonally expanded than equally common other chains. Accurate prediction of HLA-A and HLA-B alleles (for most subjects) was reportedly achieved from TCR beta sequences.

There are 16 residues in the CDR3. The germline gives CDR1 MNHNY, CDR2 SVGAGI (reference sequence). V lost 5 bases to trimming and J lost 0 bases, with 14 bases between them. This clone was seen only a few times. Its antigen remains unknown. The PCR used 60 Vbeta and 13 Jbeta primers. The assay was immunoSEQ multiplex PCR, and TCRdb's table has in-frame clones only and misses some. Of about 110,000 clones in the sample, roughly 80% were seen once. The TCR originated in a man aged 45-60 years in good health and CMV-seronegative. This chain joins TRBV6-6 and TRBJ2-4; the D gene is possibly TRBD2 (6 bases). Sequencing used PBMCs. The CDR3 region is CASSPRRGLAKNIQYF. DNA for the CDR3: TGTGCCAGCAGTCCACGACGGGGACTAGCCAAAAACATTCAGTACTTC.